The next 27 T cell receptor beta chains were all read from a single sample in a study of shared clonotypes between healthy human individuals. This table comes from immunoSEQ multiplex PCR, and its TCRdb copy is limited to in-frame clones, with some not included. Among some 1,400,000 clones listed, around 97% were seen once. The sample was naive CD4+ T cells sorted from blood. Subset of the sample: CD45RA+ positively selected. The receptors here all came from a man younger than 40 in good health.

The chain is built from TRBV18 and TRBJ2-3; 10 bases are shared with TRBD1. Losses at the gene ends were 3 bases for V and 2 bases for J; bases not matched to a gene: 8. The CDR3 spans 17 residues. Germline CDR1 and CDR2: KGHSH and LQKENI. This CDR3 is CASSPTGQGRITDTQYF. CDR3 DNA: TGTGCCAGCTCACCTACGGGACAGGGGAGGATCACAGATACGCAGTATTTT.

The rearrangement uses TRBV18 and TRBJ2-1; 9 bases line up with TRBD1. The ends lost 0 bases at V and 8 bases at J; junction bases unmatched: 11. This CDR3 has 17 amino acids. The germline V gene encodes CDR1 KGHSH and CDR2 LQKENI. DNA of the CDR3: TGTGCCAGCTCACCACCGCTTGGGACAGGGCGGTGGGATGAGCAGTTCTTC. As protein: CASSPPLGTGRWDEQFF.

The chain recombines TRBV18 with TRBJ2-3, with TRBD2 identical over 11 bases. V lost 1 base, J lost 4 bases, and 4 bases stayed unmatched. The CDR3 is 16 amino acids. The germline CDR1 and CDR2 sequences are KGHSH and LQKENI. Written as DNA, the CDR3 is TGTGCCAGCTCACCACTACTAGCGGGAGTCCCAGATACGCAGTATTTT. It translates to CASSPLLAGVPDTQYF.

V is TRBV19 and J is TRBJ2-7; a possible D gene is TRBD2 (5 bases). Trimming cost V 4 bases and J 5 bases, with 15 bases left between them. Germline CDR1 reads LNHDA; CDR2 reads SQIVND (reference sequence). The CDR3 totals 14 residues. CDR3: CASSNRASIDEQYF. The DNA of the CDR3 is TGTGCCAGTAGTAACCGCGCTAGCATCGACGAGCAGTACTTC.

The chain is built from TRBV5-1 and TRBJ2-3; D might be TRBD1 (5 bases). Trimming left V 1 base short and J 4 bases short, with 7 bases between. Germline V gene data show CDR1 as SGHRS and CDR2 as YFSETQ. The CDR3 length is 13 residues. In DNA, the CDR3 is TGCGCCAGCAGCTTGAAGGGGTCAGATACGCAGTATTTT. As protein: CASSLKGSDTQYF. Together with reference TRBV5-1 and TRBJ2-3, the CDR3 gives the full variable domain: KAGVTQTPRYLIKTRGQQVTLSCSPISGHRSVSWYQQTPGQGLQFLFEYFSETQRNKGNFPGRFSGRQFSNSRSEMNVSTLELGDSALYLCASSLKGSDTQYFGPGTRLTVL.

The chain links TRBV6-5 to TRBJ2-7, with D maybe TRBD2 (5 bases). CDR3 length: 15 amino acids. V was pared by 6 bases and J by 11 bases, with 26 bases between. Germline V lookup: CDR1 MNHEY, CDR2 SVGAGI. The CDR3 DNA reads TGTGCCAGCAGCCGCTTTGGCTCTCTTGGATCCGGGAAGTACTTC. Translated, it gives CASSRFGSLGSGKYF.

The chain recombines TRBV4-3 with TRBJ2-1; D possibly matches TRBD1 or TRBD2 (5 bases each). The CDR3 sequence is 15 residues long. V dropped 1 base and J dropped 2 bases, with 9 bases sitting between them. Germline V gene data show CDR1 as LGHNA and CDR2 as YSLEER. The CDR3 here is CASSQGQTTYNEQFF. As DNA, the CDR3 is TGCGCCAGCAGCCAAGGACAGACTACCTACAATGAGCAGTTCTTC.

This chain uses TRBV6-1 with TRBJ1-4; 10 positions match TRBD1. The CDR3 sequence is 16 residues long. CDR1 and CDR2 (germline): MNHNS, SASEGT. Losses at the gene ends were 2 bases for V and 3 bases for J; bases not matched to a gene: 3. This chain's CDR3 is CASSERDRGSNEKLFF. CDR3 DNA: TGTGCCAGCAGTGAAAGGGACAGGGGATCTAATGAAAAACTGTTTTTT.

The chain recombines TRBV19 with TRBJ2-2; D is undetermined. There are 17 residues in the CDR3. Trimming took off 3 bases at V and 1 base at J, with 15 bases between the two ends. The germline V gene has CDR1 LNHDA and CDR2 SQIVND (reference sequence). The CDR3 nucleotides read TGTGCCAGTAGTATTATACTAACCAGACTGAACACCGGGGAGCTGTTTTTT. Translation gives CASSIILTRLNTGELFF.

The chain is built from TRBV6-1 and TRBJ1-1; D remains unclear. CDR3 length equals 13 residues. V gave up 2 bases and J gave up 0 bases, with 4 bases separating them. The germline CDR1 and CDR2 sequences are MNHNS and SASEGT. CDR3 DNA: TGTGCCAGCAGTGAAACGGTGAACACTGAAGCTTTCTTT. This gives the protein CASSETVNTEAFF.

The chain links TRBV14 to TRBJ1-5; possible D gene TRBD1, 6 bases. The CDR3 length is 17 residues. Germline V gene lookup returns CDR1 SGHDN and CDR2 FVKESK. V dropped 4 bases and J dropped 3 bases, with 19 bases sitting between them. The CDR3 is CASSRASTGALNQPQHF. CDR3 in DNA: TGTGCCAGCAGCCGAGCCTCTACGGGGGCCCTCAATCAGCCCCAGCATTTT.

This rearrangement joins TRBV6-6 to TRBJ2-1; possibly TRBD2 for D (6 bases). The V gene lost 5 bases and the J gene lost 5 bases, with 13 bases spanning the gap. Per the germline V gene, CDR1 is MNHNY and CDR2 is SVGAGI (reference sequence). The CDR3 is made up of 14 amino acids. CDR3 residues: CASSAPRDHNEQFF. Written as DNA, the CDR3 is TGTGCCAGCAGTGCCCCGCGGGACCACAATGAGCAGTTCTTC.

The gene calls are TRBV6-1 and TRBJ2-3; D possibly corresponds to TRBD2 (5 bases). Trimming took off 1 base at V and 5 bases at J, with 13 bases between the two ends. Germline values: CDR1 MNHNS, CDR2 SASEGT. The CDR3 sequence is 15 residues long. The CDR3, as DNA: TGTGCCAGCAGTGAAGAGGCGGGTAGGAGAGATACGCAGTATTTT. It encodes CASSEEAGRRDTQYF.

The chain couples TRBV5-1 to TRBJ2-1, with D tentatively TRBD1 (6 bases). Germline V gene data show CDR1 as SGHRS and CDR2 as YFSETQ. CDR3 length: 16 amino acids. V lost 4 bases and J 0 bases, leaving 14 bases between the germline ends. The CDR3 protein is CASSPWTASSYNEQFF. The CDR3 DNA reads TGCGCCAGCAGCCCATGGACAGCGAGCTCCTACAATGAGCAGTTCTTC.

The genes are TRBV7-2 and TRBJ2-2, with D hard to call. Trimming left V 0 bases short and J 5 bases short, with 10 bases between. CDR1 is SGHTA and CDR2 is FQGNSA in the germline V gene. This CDR3 region has 15 residues. The CDR3 reads CASSLAPVGTGELFF. In DNA form, the CDR3 reads TGTGCCAGCAGCTTAGCACCGGTAGGGACCGGGGAGCTGTTTTTT.

The chain links TRBV12-5 to TRBJ2-5; weak D call: TRBD2 (6 bases). Germline CDR1 reads LGHNT; CDR2 reads FRNRAP. The V end was cut by 3 bases, the J end by 9 bases, with 8 bases between. The CDR3 has 11 amino acids. The CDR3 here is CASGLGEAQYF. CDR3 DNA: TGTGCTAGTGGTTTAGGGGAGGCCCAGTACTTC.

This clone appeared once. V gene TRBV5-8 combines with J gene TRBJ2-3; D not certain. The germline CDR1 and CDR2 sequences are SGHTS and YDEGEE. The CDR3 runs 14 residues. The V end was cut by 0 bases, the J end by 6 bases, with 11 bases between. CDR3 sequence (DNA): TGTGCCAGCAGCTTGGCGCAGGTTCTTGATACGCAGTATTTT. This encodes CASSLAQVLDTQYF.

V and J are TRBV7-2 and TRBJ2-7; D not resolved. Germline V gene lookup returns CDR1 SGHTA and CDR2 FQGNSA. With 5 bases removed from V and 4 bases from J, the gap between germline ends came to 18 bases. This CDR3 has 15 residues. Here the CDR3 reads CASSPQGLSAYEQYF. The CDR3 DNA reads TGTGCCAGCAGCCCCCAAGGGCTTTCGGCTTACGAGCAGTACTTC.

The gene calls are TRBV2 and TRBJ1-1; 10 positions match TRBD1. This CDR3 spans 18 amino acids. V shed 2 bases, J shed 11 bases, and the junction held 20 bases outside the gene matches. Germline assignment: CDR1 SNHLY and CDR2 FYNNEI. CDR3 DNA sequence: TGTGCCAGCAGTGAACTAGCTAATGTCGGGACAGGGGTATTTCGCGCTTTCTTT. Protein product: CASSELANVGTGVFRAFF.

The V call is TRBV6-6, the J call TRBJ2-1; 7 nucleotides line up with TRBD2. J lost 7 bases, V lost 3 bases, and 9 bases had no gene match. Germline CDR1 is MNHNY and CDR2 is SVGAGI (reference sequence). This CDR3 has 15 residues. CDR3 region: CASSYVAGEKNEQFF. In DNA, the CDR3 is TGTGCCAGCAGTTATGTAGCGGGCGAGAAGAATGAGCAGTTCTTC.

V and J are TRBV27 and TRBJ1-5; no reliable D call. This CDR3 is built from 12 residues. From germline, CDR1 is MNHEY and CDR2 SMNVEV (reference sequence). Trimming cost V 5 bases and J 4 bases, with 6 bases left between them. CDR3 sequence reads: CASSPTNQPQHF. CDR3 sequence (DNA): TGTGCCAGCAGTCCGACAAATCAGCCCCAGCATTTT.

In nucleotides, the CDR3 is TGTGCCAGCAGACAGACACCGGGACAGAGAACATCGAGCTCCTACGAGCAGTACTTC. Translated: CASRQTPGQRTSSSYEQYF. V usage is TRBV5-6 and J usage is TRBJ2-7; 7 bases are shared with TRBD1. The V gene end was trimmed by 5 bases and the J gene end by 0 bases; junction bases not matched to a gene: 20. This CDR3 has 19 residues. The germline V gene encodes CDR1 SGHDT and CDR2 YYEEEE.

The rearrangement joins TRBV6-5 to TRBJ1-4, with TRBD1 matching 8 bases. The CDR3 spans 15 residues. Germline CDR1 MNHEY, CDR2 SVGAGI. V was pared by 5 bases and J by 6 bases, with 8 bases of the junction left unmatched. The CDR3 bases are TGTGCCAGCAGTACTCGACAGGGGTCATATGAAAAACTGTTTTTT. This translates into CASSTRQGSYEKLFF.

The V call is TRBV7-2, the J call TRBJ2-1; D is undetermined. V gave up 2 bases and J gave up 1 base, with 9 bases separating them. The CDR3 contains 15 residues. The germline V gene has CDR1 SGHTA and CDR2 FQGNSA. The CDR3 sequence: CASSLSSRSYNEQFF. The CDR3 nucleotides read TGTGCCAGCAGCTTAAGTAGTAGGTCCTACAATGAGCAGTTCTTC. The full variable domain, with the rest looked up from reference TRBV7-2 and TRBJ2-1, is GAGVSQSPSNKVTEKGKDVELRCDPISGHTALYWYRQSLGQGLEFLIYFQGNSAPDKSGLPSDRFSAERTGGSVSTLTIQRTQQEDSAVYLCASSLSSRSYNEQFFGPGTRLTVL.

The gene calls are TRBV15 and TRBJ1-4; D unresolved. The germline gives CDR1 LNHNV, CDR2 YYDKDF (reference sequence). CDR3 length: 15 residues. V lost 0 bases to trimming and J lost 4 bases, with 9 bases between them. The CDR3 DNA follows: TGTGCCACCAGCAGAGAAGGACGGCTTAATGAAAAACTGTTTTTT. Amino acid sequence: CATSREGRLNEKLFF.

The V call is TRBV30, the J call TRBJ1-2, with TRBD1 as a possible D gene (5 bases). This CDR3 has 14 amino acids. Germline V lookup: CDR1 GTSNPN, CDR2 SVGIG (reference sequence). The V end lost 2 bases, the J end lost 3 bases, and 13 bases lay between the germline ends. The CDR3 here is CAWSKRGVYYGYTF. The CDR3 coding sequence is TGTGCCTGGAGTAAAAGGGGCGTTTACTATGGCTACACCTTC. Based on the CDR3 plus reference TRBV30 and TRBJ1-2, the full variable domain is SQTIHQWPATLVQPVGSPLSLECTVEGTSNPNLYWYRQAAGRGLQLLFYSVGIGQISSEVPQNLSASRPQDRQFILSSKKLLLSDSGFYLCAWSKRGVYYGYTFGSGTRLTVV.

The CDR3, as DNA: TGCGCCAGCAGCTTGGGTCCGGGACAGGGGTTAAAGTTTGTTCCCGGGGAGCTGTTTTTT. Translating gives CASSLGPGQGLKFVPGELFF. The chain carries TRBV5-1 and TRBJ2-2, with 10 bases lining up with TRBD1. The CDR3 runs to 20 residues. The junction had 17 bases not matched to a gene; V was cut back by 0 bases and J by 6 bases. The germline gives CDR1 SGHRS, CDR2 YFSETQ.